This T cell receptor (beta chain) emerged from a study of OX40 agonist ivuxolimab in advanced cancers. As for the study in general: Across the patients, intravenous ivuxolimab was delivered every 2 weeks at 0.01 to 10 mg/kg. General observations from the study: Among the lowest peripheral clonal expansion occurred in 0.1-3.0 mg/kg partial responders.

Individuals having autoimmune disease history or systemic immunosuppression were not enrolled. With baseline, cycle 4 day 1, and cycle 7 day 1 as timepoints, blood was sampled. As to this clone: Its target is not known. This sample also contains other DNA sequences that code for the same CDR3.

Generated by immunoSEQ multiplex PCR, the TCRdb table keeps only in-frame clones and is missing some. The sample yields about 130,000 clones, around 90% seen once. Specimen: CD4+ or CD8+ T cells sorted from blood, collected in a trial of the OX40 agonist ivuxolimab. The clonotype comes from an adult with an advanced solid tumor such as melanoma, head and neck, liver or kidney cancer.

The CDR3: CASSVLGNTEAFF. For the CDR3, the DNA is TGTGCCAGCAGCGTACTGGGGAACACTGAAGCTTTCTTT. The V and J genes are TRBV9 and TRBJ1-1; D unresolved. The CDR3 is 13 amino acids. The V and J ends lost 1 base and 1 base respectively, with 5 bases between them. CDR1 and CDR2 (germline): SGDLS, YYNGEE.